This T cell receptor (beta chain) was sequenced for a study of post-analysis software for immune sequencing data (dated by TCRdb to the mid-2010s). Study-level background: Disease courses on record covered relapsing-remitting, secondary progressive and progressive-relapsing multiple sclerosis, though some patients had no subtype annotation. Patient repertoires were compared against roughly 11 previously published healthy control repertoires from donors aged about 6 to 28 years. A subset of samples was prepared in parallel using single-end sample barcoding, then pooled and co-amplified after Illumina adapter ligation.

Study-level results and caveats: The multiple sclerosis patient group was slightly younger than the control group. Direct clustering with F measure revealed strong co-clustering of samples prepared in the same batch, which led to a batch-effect correction. Patients showed significantly higher frequencies than controls for five TRBV segments, among them TRBV5-6, TRBV5-1 and TRBV20-1. Multiple sclerosis patients had significantly lower normalized Chao1 diversity than controls, a result that suggests substantial peripheral T-cell clonal expansion.

To demonstrate the VDJtools post-analysis software, the study profiled TCR beta repertoires from the peripheral blood of around 13 young patients with multiple sclerosis. Multiple sclerosis patients were children and adolescents aged roughly 6 to 15 years. The library was generated by PCR. TCRdb lists the instrument as Illumina HiSeq 2500. To reduce PCR and sequencing biases, unique molecular identifiers were incorporated into the TCR beta cDNA libraries. Every 1 to 10 million input T cells yielded around 500,000 cDNA molecules, meaning each molecule approximated one T cell. The patient libraries were prepared and sequenced with the same protocol used for the earlier healthy control dataset. Within a given batch, samples were prepared together, multiplexed and sequenced on the same HiSeq lane. Processing in the source paper ran as follows. Raw barcoded reads were processed with MIGEC, discarding single-read molecular identifier groups before consensus assembly and CDR3 extraction. Clonotype tables were post-analysed with VDJtools, and diversity was normalized by down-sampling all datasets to the smallest sample size. Repertoire overlap clustering matched CDR3 amino acid but not nucleotide sequences to correct batch-related cross-sample contamination. TCRdb reworked the public reads: Q25 trimming with fastp, MiXCR clone assembly, productive beta chains retained. Here each entry gathers all rows of one CDR3 protein and keeps the most common genes and DNA. The V and J calls follow TCRdb's processing rather than the paper's. The sample table shows about 820,000 distinct CDR3 sequences, and roughly 50% are seen once. The ten largest clones capture approximately 4.3% of the sample.

There are 13 amino acids in the CDR3, from cysteine to phenylalanine inclusive. This entry keeps only the CDR3 DNA: 39 bases, framed from base 1. The germline V gene (reference sequence) sets CDR1 to MNHNY and CDR2 to SVGAGI. The trim is 0 bases for V and 3 bases for J, with a gap of 5 bases between the germline ends. As concerns this clonotype: It lacks a known antigen. Qualities for individual bases were not recorded, and no much larger clone is one base off.

The sample taken for sequencing was blood. This clonotype originated in a girl aged 5 to 17 with multiple sclerosis. The chain is made from TRBV6-6 and TRBJ2-5; the D gene is perhaps TRBD1, on 5 matching bases. In nucleotide form, the sequence is TGTGCCAGCAGTTACTCAGGGGAAGAGACCCAGTACTTC. It translates as CASSYSGEETQYF.